What follows is one T cell receptor (beta chain) and its context. Its antigen is currently unknown. V dropped 0 bases and J dropped 5 bases, with 7 bases sitting between them. The CDR3 is 13 residues long. Germline lookup yields CDR1 SGHKS and CDR2 YYEKEE (reference sequence). This sample is drawn from a study of cytomegalovirus exposure and HLA in healthy donors. Whole-study results and caveats: In vitro work confirmed that a few CMV-associated chains recognize CMV antigens.

The PCR contained 60 Vbeta and 13 Jbeta primers. Method: immunoSEQ multiplex PCR; TCRdb's copy keeps in-frame clones and lacks some. The sample carries around 200,000 clones, about 80% recorded once. The material sequenced was PBMCs. The J gene is TRBJ2-3, the V gene TRBV5-5; D gene unclear. This sequence originates from a middle-aged man in good health and CMV-seronegative. The CDR3 protein is CASSLDPGDTQYF. The CDR3 DNA follows: TGTGCCAGCAGCTTGGACCCGGGAGATACGCAGTATTTT.